The 18 T cell receptor beta chains below were found in one sample sequenced in a study of naive and memory T cell subsets. The SP2 primer and nested alpha and beta constant region primers amplified ligated cDNA in four rounds. TCRdb reprocessed the 5' RACE reads with MiXCR, giving one entry per CDR3 protein. The sample carries about 57,000 distinct CDR3 sequences, 6% to 8.5% recorded once. TCR cDNA received a 3' ligated oligonucleotide that carried a UMI. The source of these receptors is a female donor in good health.

This rearrangement joins TRBV9 to TRBJ2-1, with D perhaps matching TRBD1 (5 bases). In germline, CDR1 is SGDLS, CDR2 YYNGEE. With 2 bases removed from V and 3 bases from J, the gap between germline ends came to 12 bases. CDR3 length equals 15 residues. For the CDR3, the DNA is TGTGCCAGCAGCGTCCTTCAGGGCCACTACAATGAGCAGTTCTTC. This codes for CASSVLQGHYNEQFF.

This clonotype has at least ten counts. The chain recombines TRBV28 with TRBJ1-6; 10 bases are a match to TRBD1. V lost 5 bases to trimming and J lost 7 bases; unmatched junction nucleotides: 5. This CDR3 has 15 residues. Germline V gene data show CDR1 as MDHEN and CDR2 as SYDVKM. For the CDR3, the DNA is TGTGCCAGCAGTACCACGGACAGGGGGAATTCACCCCTCCACTTT. It translates to CASSTTDRGNSPLHF.

This clonotype came up many times. This chain joins TRBV25-1 and TRBJ1-2; D unresolved. Per germline, CDR1 MGHDK and CDR2 SYGVNS. The CDR3 consists of 14 residues. Trimming shortened V by 3 bases and J by 5 bases, and 13 bases separated the two germline ends. CDR3 sequence reads: CASSDGYRTYGYTF. The CDR3 nucleotides are TGTGCCAGCAGTGATGGGTACAGAACATATGGCTACACCTTC.

This clonotype was seen more than once but under ten times. One end of the junction is discordant with germline, which a read error may explain. The chain employs TRBV9 and TRBJ2-5, with 8 bases identical to TRBD1. CDR3 size: 12 residues. The germline V gene has CDR1 SGDLS and CDR2 YYNGEE. DNA of the CDR3: TGTGCCAGCAGCGTATCGACAGGGGTAAAGAACTTC. Translating it yields CASSVSTGVKNF.

This clonotype was counted only a few times. The J gene is TRBJ2-5, the V gene TRBV5-4, with D unresolved. V lost 1 base and J 5 bases, leaving 9 bases between the germline ends. CDR3 length equals 13 residues. Germline V lookup: CDR1 SGHNT, CDR2 YYREEE (reference sequence). The DNA of the CDR3 is TGTGCCAGCAGCTTGAAGATTGGGGAGACCCAGTACTTC. This translates into CASSLKIGETQYF.

This clonotype was counted many times. The chain links TRBV7-9 to TRBJ1-5, with TRBD1 matching over 7 bases. CDR1 and CDR2 from the germline V gene are SEHNR and FQNEAQ (reference sequence). V lost 2 bases, J lost 4 bases, and 11 bases stayed unmatched. The CDR3 is 17 amino acids. In DNA, the CDR3 is TGTGCCAGCAGCTTACCCCCACGACAGGGCCGAAATCAGCCCCAGCATTTT. Encoded protein: CASSLPPRQGRNQPQHF.

This clonotype was counted many times. The genes are TRBV11-1 and TRBJ2-7; D unresolved. CDR1 is SGHAT and CDR2 is FQDESV in the germline V gene (reference sequence). Between the trimmed V and J ends, which lost 1 base and 3 bases, there was a span of 10 bases. This CDR3 spans 14 amino acids. The CDR3, as DNA: TGTGCCAGCAGCTTAGTAATCCGCAACTACGAGCAGTACTTC. This codes for CASSLVIRNYEQYF.

The rearrangement uses TRBV2 and TRBJ2-1, with TRBD1 matching over 9 bases. This CDR3 is 17 amino acids long. Trimming took 7 bases from V and 5 from J; bases not matched to a gene: 15. Germline values: CDR1 SNHLY, CDR2 FYNNEI. The CDR3 sequence is CASKAQGAPGRDNEQFF. The CDR3 region has the DNA TGTGCCAGCAAGGCACAGGGGGCGCCGGGCAGGGACAATGAGCAGTTCTTC.

The V and J genes are TRBV5-4 and TRBJ2-3; TRBD2 matches 10 bases. Germline CDR1 SGHNT, CDR2 YYREEE (reference sequence). The CDR3 is 15 residues long. Unmatched junction bases numbered 1, after V lost 1 base and J lost 2 bases. CDR3 sequence: CASSLLAGATDTQYF. CDR3 nucleotide sequence: TGTGCCAGCAGCTTGCTAGCGGGGGCCACAGATACGCAGTATTTT.

Details on this clonotype: Sequence at one end of the junction differs from germline and may be a read error. The rearrangement links TRBV5-4 to TRBJ1-2; D possibly corresponds to TRBD1 (6 bases). The CDR3 loop spans 14 amino acids. The V gene's germline CDR1 is SGHNT and CDR2 YYREEE (reference sequence). CDR3 coding DNA: TGTGCCAGCAGCTTGACCGGGGGCGACTATGGCGACACCTTC. Translating gives CASSLTGGDYGDTF.

This clonotype occurred a few times. The V gene is TRBV9, the J gene TRBJ2-2; 8 bases agree with TRBD2. Germline V gene sequence: CDR1 SGDLS, CDR2 YYNGEE. V lost 4 bases and J lost 6; bases outside the gene matches: 11. The CDR3 sequence is 16 residues long. In DNA form, the CDR3 reads TGTGCCAGCAGCCGTACGGGGGGGCTAGATTCCGGGGAGCTGTTTTTT. This encodes CASSRTGGLDSGELFF. Drawing the rest from reference TRBV9 and TRBJ2-2, the complete variable domain is DSGVTQTPKHLITATGQRVTLRCSPRSGDLSVYWYQQSLDQGLQFLIQYYNGEERAKGNILERFSAQQFPDLHSELNLSSLELGDSALYFCASSRTGGLDSGELFFGEGSRLTVL.

This clonotype was counted ten times or more. The V gene is TRBV20-1, the J gene TRBJ1-2, with D tentatively TRBD1 (6 bases). Trimming left V 5 bases short and J 4 bases short, with 11 bases between. Germline assignment: CDR1 DFQATT and CDR2 SNEGSKA (reference sequence). The CDR3 is 12 amino acids. The CDR3 bases are TGCAGTGCTTCCCGGGACACCTATGGCTACACCTTC. It translates to CSASRDTYGYTF.

The chain's CDR3 is CASSHLGQGETGELFF. The CDR3 DNA sequence: TGTGCCAGCAGCCACCTAGGGCAGGGAGAAACCGGGGAGCTGTTTTTT. This sequence joins TRBV11-1 and TRBJ2-2; D is possibly TRBD1 or TRBD2 (5 bases each). The CDR3 covers 16 residues. V lost 5 bases and J lost 5, with 18 bases in between. Germline values: CDR1 SGHAT, CDR2 FQDESV (reference sequence).

This clonotype was counted a few times. The J gene is TRBJ2-7, the V gene TRBV30; 7 positions match TRBD1. CDR3 size: 17 residues. J lost 0 bases, V lost 5 bases, and 16 bases had no gene match. Germline lookup yields CDR1 GTSNPN and CDR2 SVGIG (reference sequence). CDR3 protein: CAWETGQRTRSSYEQYF. The CDR3 bases are TGTGCCTGGGAAACGGGACAGAGGACTCGTAGCTCCTACGAGCAGTACTTC.

This clonotype has a handful of counts. This chain connects TRBV11-1 to TRBJ1-1; no clear D gene. The CDR3 consists of 14 residues. Germline CDR1 reads SGHAT; CDR2 reads FQDESV (reference sequence). Trimming left V 3 bases short and J 3 bases short, with 11 bases between. CDR3 in DNA: TGTGCCAGCAGCTTTGGACTTTCCTACACTGAAGCTTTCTTT. Translation gives CASSFGLSYTEAFF.

This clonotype was counted at least ten times. The chain employs TRBV20-1 and TRBJ1-5, with D uncertain. The CDR3 loop spans 14 amino acids. The germline CDR1 and CDR2 sequences are DFQATT and SNEGSKA (reference sequence). Trimming stripped 3 bases from V and 1 base from J, with 10 bases between. The CDR3 spells CSARGGQSNQPQHF. The CDR3 bases are TGCAGTGCTAGGGGTGGGCAGAGCAATCAGCCCCAGCATTTT.

This clonotype was detected many times. V and J are TRBV10-3 and TRBJ1-2; 10 bases fit TRBD1. Germline CDR1 reads ENHRY; CDR2 reads SYGVKD. V dropped 3 bases and J dropped 8; count of bases not matched to a gene: 3. This CDR3 is built from 13 residues. The CDR3 bases are TGTGCCATCAGTGATGGGACAGGGGTCGGCTACACCTTC. It is translated as CAISDGTGVGYTF.

This clonotype was detected ten times or more. The chain employs TRBV12-3 or TRBV12-4 and TRBJ2-7, with D possibly TRBD1 on 6 matching bases. The CDR3 is 13 residues long. The V end was cut by 4 bases, the J end by 9 bases, with 16 bases between. CDR3 sequence: CASSSLPGVGQYF. As DNA, the CDR3 is TGTGCCAGCAGTTCTTTGCCAGGGGTGGGGCAGTACTTC.